Below are 22 T cell receptor beta chains sequenced from a single sample in a study of T cells in tuberculosis. The table came from immunoSEQ multiplex PCR; TCRdb's copy has only in-frame clones and leaves some out. The data show about 59,000 clones, 81% seen once. Sorting used thawed, overnight-rested PBMC stained with anti-CD3, a viability dye and GMM-loaded CD1B tetramer. C32 glucose monomycolate from Rhodococcus equi was loaded onto the CD1B tetramers. Sample: CD1b-GMM tetramer-negative cells sorted from PBMCs. The source of these receptors is an adult woman with latent tuberculosis.

The chain joins TRBV21-1 to TRBJ1-2; TRBD1, as called in the table, went unchecked against the DNA. TRBV21-1 is termed a pseudogene. The CDR3 has 14 residues. This CDR3 reads CASSNLGAAPGYTF. The CDR3 DNA follows: TGTGCCAGCAGCAATCTGGGGGCAGCGCCCGGCTACACCTTC.

The chain links TRBV19 to TRBJ2-3; D is possibly TRBD2 (6 bases). Germline V gives CDR1 LNHDA, CDR2 SQIVND (reference sequence). The V gene lost 7 bases and the J gene lost 0 bases, with 17 bases spanning the gap. The CDR3 runs 16 residues. CDR3 in amino acids: CASTDGDAGSTDTQYF. The CDR3 DNA is TGTGCCAGTACCGATGGGGACGCGGGGAGCACAGATACGCAGTATTTT.

The chain joins TRBV15 to TRBJ2-1, with a weak D call TRBD2 (6 bases). The CDR3 length is 15 residues. Germline loops: CDR1 LNHNV, CDR2 YYDKDF (reference sequence). V was trimmed by 8 bases and J by 8 bases, leaving 22 bases between them. The CDR3 coding sequence is TGTGCCACCTTACGTTTAAAAGGGGACTCAGATGAGCAGTTCTTC. Translation gives CATLRLKGDSDEQFF.

The rearrangement uses TRBV5-1 and TRBJ2-1; 9 bases map to TRBD2. The CDR3 runs 15 residues. The V segment lost 4 bases and the J segment 0 bases; nucleotides outside the gene matches: 2. Germline assignment: CDR1 SGHRS and CDR2 YFSETQ. The CDR3 spells CASSVSGSSYNEQFF. Here the CDR3 DNA reads TGCGCCAGCAGCGTTAGCGGGAGCTCCTACAATGAGCAGTTCTTC.

This rearrangement joins TRBV2 to TRBJ2-3, with D perhaps TRBD2 (7 bases). Germline V gene lookup returns CDR1 SNHLY and CDR2 FYNNEI. V was trimmed by 5 bases and J by 2 bases, leaving 11 bases between them. The CDR3 is made up of 14 amino acids. CDR3 in amino acids: CASSRGGDTDTQYF. The DNA for the CDR3 is TGTGCCAGCAGTCGCGGGGGCGACACAGATACGCAGTATTTT.

The chain joins TRBV6-5 to TRBJ1-5; D unclear. The CDR3 has 13 amino acids. Germline CDR1 reads MNHEY; CDR2 reads SVGAGI. Trimming pared 4 bases from V and 5 bases from J, leaving 9 bases between. CDR3 bases: TGTGCCAGCAGTTTGTCGGGAGATCAGCCCCAGCATTTT. Protein sequence: CASSLSGDQPQHF.

The table lists this clone with a few counts. The chain employs TRBV12-5 and TRBJ2-3; possibly TRBD2 for D (6 bases). Germline V lookup: CDR1 LGHNT, CDR2 FRNRAP. V was trimmed by 0 bases and J by 1 base, leaving 17 bases between them. The CDR3 spans 18 residues. DNA for the CDR3: TGTGCTAGTGGTTTGGTACGGGACGGGAGTGTTGGCACAGATACGCAGTATTTT. This gives the protein CASGLVRDGSVGTDTQYF.

V gene TRBV19 combines with J gene TRBJ2-2, with TRBD1 matching 7 bases. Germline V gene data show CDR1 as LNHDA and CDR2 as SQIVND (reference sequence). This CDR3 has 15 residues. Losses at the gene ends were 1 base for V and 6 bases for J; bases not matched to a gene: 5. The CDR3 DNA follows: TGTGCCAGTAGTATAGCGCCAGGGGGAGCCGGGGAGCTGTTTTTT. The encoded protein is CASSIAPGGAGELFF.

The V call is TRBV5-1, the J call TRBJ1-4; 8 bases fit TRBD1. After removal of 0 bases from V and 2 bases from J, the junction contained 3 bases not matched to a gene. Germline-derived CDR1 and CDR2 are SGHRS and YFSETQ. The CDR3 contains 16 residues. The CDR3 DNA is TGCGCCAGCAGCTTGGGAGCAGGGGGCACTAATGAAAAACTGTTTTTT. Translating gives CASSLGAGGTNEKLFF.

The rearrangement uses TRBV19 and TRBJ1-2; D remains unclear. V was cut by 6 bases and J by 3 bases, with 11 bases left in between. Looked up from germline, CDR1 is LNHDA and CDR2 is SQIVND (reference sequence). The CDR3 has 13 residues. The CDR3 spells CASSPGPDYGYTF. In DNA form, the CDR3 reads TGTGCCAGTAGCCCTGGGCCCGACTATGGCTACACCTTC. Combining the CDR3 with reference TRBV19 and TRBJ1-2 gives the whole variable domain DGGITQSPKYLFRKEGQNVTLSCEQNLNHDAMYWYRQDPGQGLRLIYYSQIVNDFQKGDIAEGYSVSREKKESFPLTVTSAQKNPTAFYLCASSPGPDYGYTFGSGTRLTVV.

The chain uses TRBV19 and TRBJ1-6; D is unclear. Between the trimmed V and J ends, which lost 4 bases and 14 bases, there was a span of 18 bases. CDR3 length: 14 residues. Germline V gene sequence: CDR1 LNHDA, CDR2 SQIVND (reference sequence). The chain's CDR3 is CASSKAQTPESLHF. The CDR3 nucleotides read TGTGCCAGTAGTAAGGCCCAAACCCCGGAGTCCCTCCACTTT.

The chain recombines TRBV7-8 with TRBJ2-3, with TRBD1 as a possible D gene (5 bases). Germline V gene data show CDR1 as SGHVS and CDR2 as FQNEAQ. V lost 3 bases and J lost 0, with 22 bases in between. The CDR3 covers 19 residues. CDR3 in DNA: TGTGCCAGCAGCTTGGGCAGGGTTTTACTTTACCTTAGCACAGATACGCAGTATTTT. The encoded protein is CASSLGRVLLYLSTDTQYF.

V is TRBV5-4 and J is TRBJ1-1; D unresolved. Per germline, CDR1 SGHNT and CDR2 YYREEE (reference sequence). V lost 3 bases, J lost 2 bases, and 14 bases lay in between. CDR3 length: 15 amino acids. Here the CDR3 DNA reads TGTGCCAGCAGCTCTACCTGGGCCCTCAACACTGAAGCTTTCTTT. This sequence encodes CASSSTWALNTEAFF.

The V gene is TRBV4-3, the J gene TRBJ2-1; weak D call: TRBD1 (5 bases). This CDR3 has 14 amino acids. The germline CDR1 and CDR2 sequences are LGHNA and YSLEER. V lost 1 base and J 6 bases, leaving 10 bases between the germline ends. DNA of the CDR3: TGCGCCAGCAGCCAAGGGGCAGGGCGCAATGAGCAGTTCTTC. This gives the protein CASSQGAGRNEQFF.

The chain links TRBV7-8 to TRBJ2-5; 9 nucleotides match TRBD1. The V gene end was trimmed by 2 bases and the J gene end by 4 bases; junction bases not matched to a gene: 2. The CDR3 runs to 14 residues. The germline gives CDR1 SGHVS, CDR2 FQNEAQ. The CDR3 DNA reads TGTGCCAGCAGCTTAACAGGGGGCCTAGAGACCCAGTACTTC. Protein: CASSLTGGLETQYF. Combining the CDR3 with reference TRBV7-8 and TRBJ2-5 gives the whole variable domain GAGVSQSPRYKVAKRGQDVALRCDPISGHVSLFWYQQALGQGPEFLTYFQNEAQLDKSGLPSDRFFAERPEGSVSTLKIQRTQQEDSAVYLCASSLTGGLETQYFGPGTRLLVL.

A remark on this clone: This specimen includes other DNA sequences encoding the same CDR3. The genes are TRBV28 and TRBJ1-2, with D perhaps matching TRBD1 (5 bases). Germline V CDR1 and CDR2: MDHEN, SYDVKM. The CDR3 runs to 13 residues. The V gene lost 2 bases and the J gene lost 3 bases, with 7 bases spanning the gap. CDR3 in DNA: TGTGCCAGCAGTTTACCAGGGTACTATGGCTACACCTTC. Its translation is CASSLPGYYGYTF.

This clone has just a few counts. This chain connects TRBV30 to TRBJ2-2; 7 nucleotides line up with TRBD2. With 4 bases clipped from V and 5 bases from J, the junction kept 13 bases outside the gene matches. CDR3 length equals 16 residues. CDR1 GTSNPN and CDR2 SVGIG come from the germline V gene (reference sequence). This CDR3 is CAWNPGGGGRTGELFF. In DNA form, the CDR3 reads TGTGCCTGGAACCCGGGGGGAGGTGGGAGGACCGGGGAGCTGTTTTTT.

This clone was seen more than once but under ten times. The rearrangement uses TRBV27 and TRBJ1-1; D perhaps matches TRBD1 (5 bases). Germline V gene lookup returns CDR1 MNHEY and CDR2 SMNVEV (reference sequence). The V end was cut by 3 bases, the J end by 4 bases, with 12 bases between. The CDR3 covers 14 residues. CDR3 sequence reads: CASSFQGRSTEAFF. Written as DNA, the CDR3 is TGTGCCAGCAGTTTCCAGGGAAGGAGCACTGAAGCTTTCTTT.

The CDR3 DNA reads as TGTGCCAGCAGCAAAAACTTAAGGGGCCCCAGAGTCCACGAGCAGTACTTC. Translating gives CASSKNLRGPRVHEQYF. J is TRBJ2-7 and V is TRBV21-1; the table gives TRBD1 as D, unverified against the DNA. TRBV21-1 is given as a pseudogene. This CDR3 contains 17 residues.

V and J are TRBV6-1 and TRBJ1-2, with D unresolved. Between the trimmed V and J ends, which lost 3 bases and 1 base, there was a span of 6 bases. CDR3 size: 13 residues. Germline V CDR1 and CDR2: MNHNS, SASEGT. Here the CDR3 DNA reads TGTGCCAGCAGTGAGGTCGGTAACTATGGCTACACCTTC. Translating it yields CASSEVGNYGYTF.

The V and J genes are TRBV6-6 and TRBJ1-1, with 7 positions matching TRBD1. This CDR3 comprises 13 residues. The germline CDR1 and CDR2 sequences are MNHNY and SVGAGI (reference sequence). The J segment lost 6 bases and the V segment lost 5 bases, leaving 6 bases of the junction unmatched. CDR3 amino acids: CASSLLRGAEAFF. DNA of the CDR3: TGTGCCAGCAGTCTCCTCAGGGGGGCTGAAGCTTTCTTT.

V and J are TRBV6-1 and TRBJ1-5; the D is unclear. Germline V gives CDR1 MNHNS, CDR2 SASEGT. This CDR3 region has 13 residues. Trimming removed 6 bases from V and 0 bases from J, with 6 bases in between. The CDR3 reads CASRESSNQPQHF. CDR3 coding DNA: TGTGCCAGCAGGGAGAGTAGCAATCAGCCCCAGCATTTT.